Presented here are 9 T cell receptor beta chains from one specimen sequenced in a study of beta chain features in type 1 diabetes. Expressed TCRB transcripts were sequenced because the entire RNA isolate underwent reverse transcription. Sequencing was performed with immunoSEQ multiplex PCR; in TCRdb, only in-frame clones are kept and a portion is missing. In the table there are around 400,000 clones, roughly an eighth of which are singletons. Sequenced sample: naive CD4+ T cells from blood. Receptors originate from a man in his late teens or twenties in good health.

V and J are TRBV18 and TRBJ2-5, with a weak D call TRBD1 (5 bases). CDR3 length: 15 residues. The germline V gene has CDR1 KGHSH and CDR2 LQKENI. V lost 1 base, J lost 2 bases, and 11 bases lay in between. CDR3 residues: CASSPLTTEQETQYF. Written as DNA, the CDR3 is TGTGCCAGCTCACCACTGACGACAGAGCAAGAGACCCAGTACTTC.

This clone was detected a few times. J is TRBJ1-5 and V is TRBV5-8; 7 bases map to TRBD1. Trimming took 5 bases from V and 4 from J; bases not matched to a gene: 9. Per germline, CDR1 SGHTS and CDR2 YDEGEE. This CDR3 is 15 amino acids long. The CDR3 DNA follows: TGTGCCAGCAGACCTACAGGGGAAGGGAATCAGCCCCAGCATTTT. Protein sequence: CASRPTGEGNQPQHF.

This chain joins TRBV7-2 and TRBJ1-2; D is unclear. This CDR3 is built from 15 residues. Trimming took 0 bases from V and 3 from J, leaving 11 bases between them. Germline loops: CDR1 SGHTA, CDR2 FQGNSA. The CDR3 sequence is CASSLAGSRDYGYTF. The CDR3 DNA reads as TGTGCCAGCAGCTTAGCAGGGAGTCGGGACTATGGCTACACCTTC.

A few counts support this clone. CDR3 nucleotides: TGTGCCAGCAGCTTAGAGGCAGGGTCGGCTGAAGCTTTCTTT. It yields the protein CASSLEAGSAEAFF. The chain employs TRBV7-9 and TRBJ1-1; D perhaps matches TRBD1 (5 bases). Germline lookup yields CDR1 SEHNR and CDR2 FQNEAQ (reference sequence). The CDR3 extends over 14 amino acids. Trimming removed 1 base at V and 6 bases at J, with 12 bases between.

The V call is TRBV7-2, the J call TRBJ2-1; 11 positions agree with TRBD2. The CDR3 has 14 amino acids. V was clipped by 8 bases and J by 9 bases; unmatched bases: 9. Germline CDR1 is SGHTA and CDR2 is FQGNSA. The CDR3 is CASLQGTSGPEQFF. CDR3 nucleotides: TGTGCCAGCCTCCAGGGGACTAGCGGACCTGAGCAGTTCTTC.

V is TRBV5-1 and J is TRBJ2-3; D is possibly TRBD1 (6 bases). Trimming cost V 0 bases and J 2 bases, with 7 bases left between them. CDR1 SGHRS and CDR2 YFSETQ come from the germline V gene. This CDR3 comprises 14 residues. This chain's CDR3 is CASSLEGDTDTQYF. CDR3 nucleotide sequence: TGCGCCAGCAGCTTGGAGGGGGACACAGATACGCAGTATTTT.

The chain combines TRBV7-2 with TRBJ2-5, with 8 bases aligning to TRBD2. The CDR3 length is 15 residues. V shed 2 bases, J shed 6 bases, and the junction held 8 bases outside the gene matches. Germline V lookup: CDR1 SGHTA, CDR2 FQGNSA. Written as DNA, the CDR3 is TGTGCCAGCAGCTTATTCGGCGGGGGGCCTAAGACCCAGTACTTC. Amino acids: CASSLFGGGPKTQYF.

V is TRBV6-5 and J is TRBJ2-1; a weak D match, TRBD1 (6 bases). The CDR3 spans 14 residues. V was cut by 2 bases and J by 8 bases, with 13 bases left in between. Germline V gene lookup returns CDR1 MNHEY and CDR2 SVGAGI. The CDR3 is CASSYSQGRYEQFF. The CDR3 coding sequence is TGTGCCAGCAGTTACAGTCAGGGGAGATATGAGCAGTTCTTC.

In its sample, this clone was seen a few times. V and J are TRBV29-1 and TRBJ2-7, with D uncertain. The CDR3 totals 13 residues. Germline CDR1 reads SQVTM; CDR2 reads ANQGSEA. The V end was cut by 4 bases, the J end by 0 bases, with 10 bases between. Here the CDR3 reads CSVARSSSYEQYF. Written as DNA, the CDR3 is TGCAGCGTTGCTAGGTCCAGCTCCTACGAGCAGTACTTC.